This TCR beta chain is drawn from a study of T cells after yellow fever vaccination. Study overall: Fractions containing few cells were prepared with SMART-Seq v4 Ultra Low Input.

The CDR3 is made up of 12 amino acids. V was shortened by 4 bases and J by 8 bases, with 11 bases between the two germline ends. This clonotype was seen only a few times. TCRdb re-analysed the 5' RACE reads in MiXCR, keeping a single row per CDR3 protein. The table has 500,000 to 700,000 distinct CDR3 sequences, less than 20% seen once. The rearrangement joins TRBV12-3 or TRBV12-4 to TRBJ1-1; D is undetermined. The sequence was obtained from a man between 25 and 39 years old who received the YFV17D yellow fever vaccine. Sequences were derived from PBMCs, sampled 15 days after the yellow fever booster vaccination. In DNA form, the CDR3 reads TGTGCCAGCAGTTCGTCATCATCAGAAGCTTTCTTT. Protein sequence: CASSSSSSEAFF.